A single sample gave rise to the 11 T cell receptor beta chains below, sequenced in a study of blood T cell repertoires in COVID-19. Here immunoSEQ multiplex PCR was the method, and the copy in TCRdb shows in-frame clones only, minus some. The sample lists over 100,000 clones, 87% occurring once. Sequencing used peripheral blood. These receptor sequences come from a man aged 45-65 years with acute or convalescent COVID-19.

This clone has a handful of counts. The rearrangement links TRBV19 to TRBJ2-1; 7 nucleotides match TRBD2. The CDR3 contains 15 residues. Germline CDR1 and CDR2: LNHDA and SQIVND (reference sequence). V dropped 3 bases and J dropped 1; count of bases not matched to a gene: 3. CDR3 coding DNA: TGTGCCAGTAGTATTGCGGGAGTGTCCTACAATGAGCAGTTCTTC. This codes for CASSIAGVSYNEQFF. Filled out from reference TRBV19 and TRBJ2-1, the complete variable domain reads DGGITQSPKYLFRKEGQNVTLSCEQNLNHDAMYWYRQDPGQGLRLIYYSQIVNDFQKGDIAEGYSVSREKKESFPLTVTSAQKNPTAFYLCASSIAGVSYNEQFFGPGTRLTVL.

V is TRBV25-1 and J is TRBJ2-1; 10 bases map to TRBD2. Losses at the gene ends were 6 bases for V and 9 bases for J; bases not matched to a gene: 14. Per the germline V gene, CDR1 is MGHDK and CDR2 is SYGVNS. CDR3 length: 16 residues. CDR3 in amino acids: CASSPLGLAGVGEQFF. In nucleotides, the CDR3 is TGTGCCAGCAGCCCTCTCGGGCTAGCGGGAGTAGGTGAGCAGTTCTTC.

This clone was observed a single time. The V call is TRBV19, the J call TRBJ1-6, with D unclear. The CDR3 extends over 14 amino acids. CDR1 and CDR2 (germline): LNHDA, SQIVND (reference sequence). V lost 5 bases to trimming and J lost 0 bases, with 5 bases between them. In nucleotides, the CDR3 is TGTGCCAGTAGTTTGAGCTCCTATAATTCACCCCTCCACTTT. It translates to CASSLSSYNSPLHF. The entire variable domain, with the rest obtained from reference TRBV19 and TRBJ1-6, is as follows: DGGITQSPKYLFRKEGQNVTLSCEQNLNHDAMYWYRQDPGQGLRLIYYSQIVNDFQKGDIAEGYSVSREKKESFPLTVTSAQKNPTAFYLCASSLSSYNSPLHFGNGTRLTVT.

V and J are TRBV2 and TRBJ2-7; possibly TRBD2 for D (6 bases). Germline V gene lookup returns CDR1 SNHLY and CDR2 FYNNEI. This CDR3 comprises 13 residues. Trimming cost V 2 bases and J 3 bases, with 8 bases left between them. This CDR3 reads CASSELGGYEQYF. The CDR3, as DNA: TGTGCCAGCAGTGAATTGGGAGGCTACGAGCAGTACTTC.

CDR3 amino acids: CASSEYRAYEQYF. CDR3 DNA sequence: TGTGCCAGCAGTGAATACAGGGCCTACGAGCAGTACTTC. The chain carries TRBV12-3 or TRBV12-4 and TRBJ2-7, with a possible D match to TRBD1 (6 bases). V gave up 5 bases and J gave up 2 bases, with 10 bases separating them. The CDR3 is 13 amino acids.

V and J are TRBV5-4 and TRBJ1-2; 7 bases map to TRBD1. Germline assignment: CDR1 SGHNT and CDR2 YYREEE (reference sequence). The J segment lost 4 bases and the V segment lost 4 bases, leaving 7 bases of the junction unmatched. The CDR3 totals 14 residues. CDR3 nucleotides: TGTGCCAGCAGCCCCCCCCAGGGGGGCTATGGCTACACCTTC. Translation: CASSPPQGGYGYTF. Together with reference TRBV5-4 and TRBJ1-2, the CDR3 gives the full variable domain: ETGVTQSPTHLIKTRGQQVTLRCSSQSGHNTVSWYQQALGQGPQFIFQYYREEENGRGNFPPRFSGLQFPNYSSELNVNALELDDSALYLCASSPPQGGYGYTFGSGTRLTVV.

V usage is TRBV2 and J usage is TRBJ2-1, with D possibly TRBD1 on 5 matching bases. Germline CDR1 and CDR2: SNHLY and FYNNEI. The CDR3 length is 14 residues. Trimming took off 4 bases at V and 10 bases at J, with 17 bases between the two ends. The CDR3 spells CASSANGAVREQFF. The DNA for the CDR3 is TGTGCCAGCAGTGCTAATGGGGCAGTTCGGGAGCAGTTCTTC. Drawing the rest from reference TRBV2 and TRBJ2-1, the complete variable domain is EPEVTQTPSHQVTQMGQEVILRCVPISNHLYFYWYRQILGQKVEFLVSFYNNEISEKSEIFDDQFSVERPDGSNFTLKIRSTKLEDSAMYFCASSANGAVREQFFGPGTRLTVL.

This CDR3 reads CASSLRKSGRAPRADTQYF. The CDR3 coding sequence is TGTGCCAGCAGTTTAAGGAAAAGCGGGAGGGCCCCGAGGGCAGATACGCAGTATTTT. J is TRBJ2-3 and V is TRBV27; 10 bases map to TRBD2. The V gene's germline CDR1 is MNHEY and CDR2 SMNVEV (reference sequence). The CDR3 covers 19 residues. V was clipped by 2 bases and J by 4 bases; unmatched bases: 15.

The V call is TRBV18, the J call TRBJ2-2; 14 nucleotides line up with TRBD2. V was clipped by 6 bases and J by 0 bases; unmatched bases: 9. CDR3 length: 19 amino acids. Germline V gene lookup returns CDR1 KGHSH and CDR2 LQKENI. The CDR3: CASSRRLAGGDANTGELFF. The CDR3 bases are TGTGCCAGCTCGCGTCGACTAGCGGGAGGGGACGCGAACACCGGGGAGCTGTTTTTT.

This clone was recorded only once. The V gene is TRBV18, the J gene TRBJ2-7; a possible D gene is TRBD2 (6 bases). Germline assignment: CDR1 KGHSH and CDR2 LQKENI. The CDR3 length is 16 residues. V lost 3 bases to trimming and J lost 1 base, with 16 bases between them. Written as DNA, the CDR3 is TGTGCCAGCTCACCTCGCGGGTCGACTAGTTCCTACGAGCAGTACTTC. Its protein is CASSPRGSTSSYEQYF.

The chain links TRBV19 to TRBJ1-5, with TRBD1 as a possible D gene (5 bases). CDR3 length: 15 residues. V shed 3 bases and J shed 1 base, with 10 bases lying between them. In germline, CDR1 is LNHDA, CDR2 SQIVND (reference sequence). The CDR3 spells CASSIGGTSNQPQHF. The CDR3 region has the DNA TGTGCCAGTAGTATCGGGGGGACGAGCAATCAGCCCCAGCATTTT.